These 15 T cell receptor beta chains share one sample of origin, sequenced in a study of T cells in Graves' hyperthyroidism and ophthalmopathy. Template material for amplifying TCR beta CDR3 regions consisted of RNA transcripts. RT-PCR in the first round (using the HTBI primer set) targeted the TCR CDR3. In TCRdb, the multiplex PCR reads were re-called with MiXCR into one record per CDR3 protein. The repertoire holds fewer than 450,000 distinct CDR3 sequences, with less than 20% as singletons. Sequencing was carried out using blood. The receptors come from a man between 18 and 29 years old with Graves' ophthalmopathy.

V and J are TRBV20-1 and TRBJ2-3; D might be TRBD2 (7 bases). The CDR3 sequence is 14 residues long. V lost 3 bases and J lost 3, with 13 bases in between. Germline CDR1 DFQATT, CDR2 SNEGSKA (reference sequence). The CDR3 nucleotides are TGCAGTGCTAGCGGGAGGAGGGGGACAGATACGCAGTATTTT. Encoded protein: CSASGRRGTDTQYF.

The V call is TRBV12-3 or TRBV12-4, the J call TRBJ1-1, with D possibly being TRBD1 (6 bases). Trimming removed 7 bases from V and 2 bases from J, with 14 bases in between. The CDR3 is made up of 14 amino acids. The CDR3 coding sequence is TGTGCCAGCACTACGGGACACCCAAACACTGAAGCTTTCTTT. Translated, it gives CASTTGHPNTEAFF.

This clonotype was seen a few times. J is TRBJ2-3 and V is TRBV24-1; D is possibly TRBD1 or TRBD2 (5 bases each). CDR3 length: 14 amino acids. The ends were cut back, 7 bases at V and 2 bases at J, with 12 bases in the middle. In germline, CDR1 is KGHDR, CDR2 SFDVKD. In DNA form, the CDR3 reads TGTGCCACCAGCCTTCAGGGACCCACAGATACGCAGTATTTT. Its protein is CATSLQGPTDTQYF.

Concerning this clonotype: This could be a read error, since a much larger clone is one nucleotide away. The chain couples TRBV12-3 or TRBV12-4 to TRBJ2-5, with 8 positions matching TRBD1. CDR3 length: 12 amino acids. The CDR3: CASGTGVEAQYF. The CDR3 region has the DNA TGTGCCAGCGGGACAGGAGTAGAGGCCCAGTACTTC.

This clonotype came up a few times. This chain connects TRBV19 to TRBJ1-5; D possibly corresponds to TRBD1 (5 bases). Germline V gene lookup returns CDR1 LNHDA and CDR2 SQIVND (reference sequence). V was clipped by 5 bases and J by 6 bases, with 26 bases between them. The CDR3 spans 18 residues. CDR3 in DNA: TGTGCCAGTAGTGGGAAGAATGAGGGACTCAAGAATCGTCAGCCCCAGCATTTT. Translation gives CASSGKNEGLKNRQPQHF.

This clonotype was detected many times. This chain links TRBV12-3 or TRBV12-4 with TRBJ1-2, with a weak D call TRBD1 (6 bases). V lost 1 base, J lost 3 bases, and 12 bases lay in between. This CDR3 comprises 15 residues. In nucleotides, the CDR3 is TGTGCCAGCAGTTTAGGAGGGGGACACGACTATGGCTACACCTTC. Translating it yields CASSLGGGHDYGYTF.

This clonotype showed up just a few times. The chain couples TRBV20-1 to TRBJ1-2; D call uncertain. The CDR3 spans 14 residues. V was trimmed by 1 base and J by 7 bases, leaving 16 bases between them. Germline V gene lookup returns CDR1 DFQATT and CDR2 SNEGSKA (reference sequence). For the CDR3, the DNA is TGCAGTGCTAGAGTCCCCGGCCTATCGGGTGGCTACACCTTC. Translation gives CSARVPGLSGGYTF.

This clonotype was seen only a few times. The rearrangement joins TRBV19 to TRBJ1-1, with D possibly matching TRBD1 (6 bases). The V end was cut by 3 bases, the J end by 5 bases, with 16 bases between. Per the germline V gene, CDR1 is LNHDA and CDR2 is SQIVND (reference sequence). This CDR3 has 15 residues. As DNA, the CDR3 is TGTGCCAGTAGTATCGGGAACAGGGTTGATACTGAAGCTTTCTTT. Protein: CASSIGNRVDTEAFF.

The table lists this clonotype with a few counts. V usage is TRBV7-9 and J usage is TRBJ2-5, with D maybe TRBD1 (5 bases). The CDR3 consists of 13 residues. Looked up from germline, CDR1 is SEHNR and CDR2 is FQNEAQ (reference sequence). Deletions cut 2 bases from V and 5 bases from J, with 9 bases between. This CDR3 reads CASSLPAGETQYF. The CDR3 DNA follows: TGTGCCAGCAGCTTACCGGCAGGGGAGACCCAGTACTTC.

V is TRBV5-1 and J is TRBJ2-3, with D maybe TRBD2 (6 bases). V dropped 0 bases and J dropped 4 bases, with 9 bases sitting between them. Germline V gene sequence: CDR1 SGHRS, CDR2 YFSETQ. The CDR3 runs to 14 residues. In DNA form, the CDR3 reads TGCGCCAGCAGCTTGGACGGGAGCTCAGATACGCAGTATTTT. As protein: CASSLDGSSDTQYF.

This sequence joins TRBV18 and TRBJ1-5; 11 positions agree with TRBD1. CDR3 size: 16 residues. Per germline, CDR1 KGHSH and CDR2 LQKENI. V shed 3 bases, J shed 7 bases, and the junction held 8 bases outside the gene matches. The CDR3 region is CASSPGQGARTQPQHF. As DNA, the CDR3 is TGTGCCAGCTCACCTGGACAGGGGGCGCGAACGCAGCCCCAGCATTTT.

At least ten counts were recorded for this clonotype. The chain employs TRBV6-1 and TRBJ2-7; 9 bases align to TRBD1. Trimming at V came to 10 bases and at J to 7 bases, leaving 11 bases not matched to a gene. The CDR3 runs 13 residues. Per germline, CDR1 MNHNS and CDR2 SASEGT. CDR3 nucleotides: TGTGCCACCGGAGGACAGGGGATGAGGGAGCAGTACTTC. Translating it yields CATGGQGMREQYF.

V usage is TRBV20-1 and J usage is TRBJ2-2; 7 nucleotides line up with TRBD2. The germline gives CDR1 DFQATT, CDR2 SNEGSKA (reference sequence). V gave up 1 base and J gave up 4 bases; unmatched junction bases: 3. The CDR3 is made up of 14 amino acids. CDR3 sequence (DNA): TGCAGTGCTAGAGGCGGGAGTGGCACCGGGGAGCTGTTTTTT. Translated, it gives CSARGGSGTGELFF.

The table lists this clonotype with many counts. V gene TRBV2 combines with J gene TRBJ1-2; possibly TRBD1 for D (5 bases). V lost 3 bases and J lost 0, with 8 bases in between. Germline assignment: CDR1 SNHLY and CDR2 FYNNEI. CDR3 length: 14 amino acids. The CDR3 DNA sequence: TGTGCCAGCAGTGATGGGGGGTCTAACTATGGCTACACCTTC. Translating gives CASSDGGSNYGYTF.

This clonotype was counted ten times or more. This chain uses TRBV6-1 with TRBJ1-6; D ambiguous. Germline values: CDR1 MNHNS, CDR2 SASEGT. Deletions cut 0 bases from V and 9 bases from J, with 9 bases between. This CDR3 has 14 amino acids. The CDR3: CASSEAPIVSPLHF. The DNA of the CDR3 is TGTGCCAGCAGTGAAGCCCCAATCGTTTCACCCCTCCACTTT.